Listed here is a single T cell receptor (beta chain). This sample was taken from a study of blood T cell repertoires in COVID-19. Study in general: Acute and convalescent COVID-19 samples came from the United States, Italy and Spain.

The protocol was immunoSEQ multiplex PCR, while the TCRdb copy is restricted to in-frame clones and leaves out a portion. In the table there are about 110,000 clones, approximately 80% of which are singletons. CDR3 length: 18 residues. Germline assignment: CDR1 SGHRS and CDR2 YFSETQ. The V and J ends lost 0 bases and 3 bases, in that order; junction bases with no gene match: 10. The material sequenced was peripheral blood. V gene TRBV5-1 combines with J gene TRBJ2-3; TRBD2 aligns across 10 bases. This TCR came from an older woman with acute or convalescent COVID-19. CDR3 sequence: CASSLAGLAGVSTDTQYF. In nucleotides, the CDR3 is TGCGCCAGCAGCTTGGCCGGCCTAGCGGGAGTTAGTACAGATACGCAGTATTTT.